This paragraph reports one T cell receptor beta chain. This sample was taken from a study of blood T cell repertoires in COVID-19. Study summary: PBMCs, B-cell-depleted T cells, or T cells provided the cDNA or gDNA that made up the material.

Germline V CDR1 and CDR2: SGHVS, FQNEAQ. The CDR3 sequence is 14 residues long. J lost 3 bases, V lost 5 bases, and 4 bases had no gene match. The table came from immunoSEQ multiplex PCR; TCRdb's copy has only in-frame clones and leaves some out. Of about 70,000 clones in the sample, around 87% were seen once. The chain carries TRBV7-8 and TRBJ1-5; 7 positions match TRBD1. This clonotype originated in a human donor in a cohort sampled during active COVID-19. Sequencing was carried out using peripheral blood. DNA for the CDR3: TGTGCCAGCAGCCGGGGACAGTTCAATCAGCCCCAGCATTTT. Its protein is CASSRGQFNQPQHF.